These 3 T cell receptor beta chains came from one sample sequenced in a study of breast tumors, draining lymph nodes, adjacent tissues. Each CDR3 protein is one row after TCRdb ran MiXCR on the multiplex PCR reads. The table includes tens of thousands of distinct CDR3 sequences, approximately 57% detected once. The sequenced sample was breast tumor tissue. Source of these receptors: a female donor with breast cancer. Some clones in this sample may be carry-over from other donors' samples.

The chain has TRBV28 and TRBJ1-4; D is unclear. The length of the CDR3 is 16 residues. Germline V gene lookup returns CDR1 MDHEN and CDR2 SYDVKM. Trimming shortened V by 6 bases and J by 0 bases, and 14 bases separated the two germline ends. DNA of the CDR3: TGTGCCAGCAGCCCAGCGACGGCTGCAACTAATGAAAAACTGTTTTTT. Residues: CASSPATAATNEKLFF.

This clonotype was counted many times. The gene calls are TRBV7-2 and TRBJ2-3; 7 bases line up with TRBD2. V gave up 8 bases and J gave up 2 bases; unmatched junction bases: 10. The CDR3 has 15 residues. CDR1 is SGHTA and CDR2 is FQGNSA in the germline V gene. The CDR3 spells CASVRSSGLTDTQYF. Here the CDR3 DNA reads TGTGCCAGCGTTCGATCTAGCGGCCTCACAGATACGCAGTATTTT.

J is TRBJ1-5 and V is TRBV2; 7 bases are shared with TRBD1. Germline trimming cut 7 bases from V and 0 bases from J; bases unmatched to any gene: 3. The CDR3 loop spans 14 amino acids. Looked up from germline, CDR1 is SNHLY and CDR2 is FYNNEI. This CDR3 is CASTQGGSNQPQHF. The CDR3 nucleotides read TGTGCCAGCACCCAGGGGGGTAGCAATCAGCCCCAGCATTTT.